Each of the 25 T cell receptor beta chains below was sequenced from the same sample in a study of blood T cell repertoires in COVID-19. Sequencing used immunoSEQ multiplex PCR; TCRdb keeps in-frame clones, though not all of them. Of about 76,000 clones listed, roughly 80% were seen once; the top ten hold over 15%. Material: peripheral blood. These receptors originate from a woman aged 55-75 years with acute or convalescent COVID-19.

J is TRBJ1-2 and V is TRBV7-2, with 8 bases identical to TRBD1. V shed 1 base, J shed 2 bases, and the junction held 3 bases outside the gene matches. This CDR3 is 15 amino acids long. Germline-derived CDR1 and CDR2 are SGHTA and FQGNSA. CDR3 residues: CASSLGGQANYGYTF. The CDR3 DNA sequence: TGTGCCAGCAGCTTAGGGGGACAGGCCAACTATGGCTACACCTTC.

The chain recombines TRBV18 with TRBJ2-5; TRBD1 might be the D (7 bases). V shed 3 bases and J shed 7 bases, with 21 bases lying between them. Germline values: CDR1 KGHSH, CDR2 LQKENI. This CDR3 has 16 amino acids. The CDR3 reads CASSPVTGRDYGTQYF. The CDR3 DNA is TGTGCCAGCTCACCGGTGACAGGGCGGGATTATGGGACCCAGTACTTC.

V is TRBV24-1 and J is TRBJ2-7; 11 nucleotides agree with TRBD1. Looked up from germline, CDR1 is KGHDR and CDR2 is SFDVKD. The CDR3 length is 15 residues. V shed 2 bases, J shed 5 bases, and the junction held 4 bases outside the gene matches. CDR3 sequence (DNA): TGTGCCACCAGTGATTCTCGGACAGGGGGCGACGAGCAGTACTTC. The encoded protein is CATSDSRTGGDEQYF.

The genes are TRBV18 and TRBJ1-3; weak D call: TRBD1 (5 bases). The CDR3 consists of 15 residues. Germline CDR1 is KGHSH and CDR2 is LQKENI. V was trimmed by 2 bases and J by 0 bases, leaving 8 bases between them. The CDR3 reads CASSPFDSSGNTIYF. CDR3 sequence (DNA): TGTGCCAGCTCACCATTCGACAGCTCTGGAAACACCATATATTTT.

This sequence joins TRBV4-3 and TRBJ1-1; D not resolved. CDR3 length: 16 amino acids. V lost 0 bases and J 1 base, leaving 12 bases between the germline ends. Germline CDR1 LGHNA, CDR2 YSLEER. The CDR3 bases are TGCGCCAGCAGCCAAGATTTTGCTACGCGGAACACTGAAGCTTTCTTT. The encoded protein is CASSQDFATRNTEAFF.

The chain uses TRBV30 and TRBJ1-2; D perhaps matches TRBD1 (6 bases). The CDR3 is 14 residues long. Germline CDR1 reads GTSNPN; CDR2 reads SVGIG (reference sequence). V shed 2 bases and J shed 8 bases, with 18 bases lying between them. This CDR3 is CAWSQTGRGDGYTF. CDR3 nucleotides: TGTGCCTGGAGTCAAACAGGGAGGGGGGACGGCTACACCTTC.

The chain is built from TRBV6-2 or TRBV6-3 and TRBJ1-4; 7 bases are shared with TRBD1. The CDR3 loop spans 15 amino acids. Trimming at V came to 2 bases and at J to 3 bases, leaving 3 bases not matched to a gene. Germline assignment: CDR1 MNHEY and CDR2 SVGEGT. CDR3 region: CASSYDQGANEKLFF. CDR3 sequence (DNA): TGTGCCAGCAGTTACGACCAGGGGGCTAATGAAAAACTGTTTTTT.

The V and J genes are TRBV7-8 and TRBJ1-2, with 8 nucleotides matching TRBD1. The V gene end was trimmed by 3 bases and the J gene end by 8 bases; junction bases not matched to a gene: 8. Germline values: CDR1 SGHVS, CDR2 FQNEAQ. The CDR3 has 14 residues. The chain's CDR3 is CASSFQQGVLGYTF. The CDR3, as DNA: TGTGCCAGCAGCTTTCAACAGGGGGTCTTAGGCTACACCTTC.

The V call is TRBV6-5, the J call TRBJ2-5; D unresolved. This CDR3 is 14 amino acids long. Germline values: CDR1 MNHEY, CDR2 SVGAGI. V lost 7 bases and J 4 bases, leaving 16 bases between the germline ends. The CDR3 here is CASTSPRFSETQYF. CDR3 DNA sequence: TGTGCCAGCACCTCGCCGCGCTTCTCAGAGACCCAGTACTTC.

J is TRBJ2-5 and V is TRBV11-2, with D tentatively TRBD2 (5 bases). CDR1 SGHAT and CDR2 FQNNGV come from the germline V gene. This CDR3 is built from 14 residues. V lost 5 bases and J lost 4, with 14 bases in between. DNA of the CDR3: TGTGCCAGCAGCCCTCACGGGGTCAGAGAGACCCAGTACTTC. It yields the protein CASSPHGVRETQYF.

The chain carries TRBV2 and TRBJ2-3, with TRBD1 matching 8 bases. The CDR3 covers 13 residues. CDR1 is SNHLY, CDR2 FYNNEI, per germline. V lost 8 bases to trimming and J lost 7 bases; unmatched junction nucleotides: 8. DNA of the CDR3: TGTGCCAGCCAGGGGGCAGAGTTAAATACGCAGTATTTT. Translated: CASQGAELNTQYF.

This chain links TRBV7-2 with TRBJ1-2, with 9 bases that match TRBD1. The CDR3 spans 15 residues. Germline V gene data show CDR1 as SGHTA and CDR2 as FQGNSA. V lost 6 bases and J lost 1; bases outside the gene matches: 6. CDR3 protein: CASRPDRGGNYGYTF. The CDR3, as DNA: TGTGCCAGCAGACCCGACAGGGGGGGTAACTATGGCTACACCTTC.

This clone was seen a handful of times. The gene calls are TRBV18 and TRBJ1-2; the D gene is possibly TRBD1 (5 bases). Per germline, CDR1 KGHSH and CDR2 LQKENI. Trimming cost V 1 base and J 8 bases, with 14 bases left between them. The CDR3 contains 14 residues. The CDR3 bases are TGTGCCAGCTCACCACTGGGGGGTGTAGAAGGCTACACCTTC. This translates into CASSPLGGVEGYTF.

The rearrangement uses TRBV24-1 and TRBJ1-2; 8 positions agree with TRBD1. V lost 3 bases to trimming and J lost 3 bases; unmatched junction nucleotides: 5. CDR3 length equals 15 residues. Germline CDR1 KGHDR, CDR2 SFDVKD. The CDR3 region has the DNA TGTGCCACCAGTGATGGGACAGGTAGATACTATGGCTACACCTTC. Translating gives CATSDGTGRYYGYTF.

This sequence joins TRBV10-3 and TRBJ1-1; TRBD1 aligns across 10 bases. J gave up 4 bases and V 4 bases, and 6 bases lay outside the gene matches. This CDR3 has 15 residues. CDR1 is ENHRY, CDR2 SYGVKD, per germline. Here the CDR3 DNA reads TGTGCCATCAGTGGGGGACAGGGGTGGATCACTGAAGCTTTCTTT. Translation gives CAISGGQGWITEAFF.

The chain joins TRBV7-2 to TRBJ2-3, with 14 bases matching TRBD2. This CDR3 has 15 amino acids. V shed 5 bases, J shed 11 bases, and the junction held 9 bases outside the gene matches. The V gene's germline CDR1 is SGHTA and CDR2 FQGNSA. The CDR3 loop reads CASSPGLAGARGQYF. The CDR3 nucleotides are TGTGCCAGCAGCCCGGGACTAGCGGGGGCACGAGGGCAGTATTTT.

This clone was observed a few times. This sequence joins TRBV5-1 and TRBJ1-6; D is undetermined. The length of the CDR3 is 15 residues. V lost 0 bases and J lost 10, with 14 bases in between. CDR1 is SGHRS and CDR2 is YFSETQ in the germline V gene. CDR3 in DNA: TGCGCCAGCAGCTTGGGGGGAGGGAGGACCTCACCCCTCCACTTT. It translates to CASSLGGGRTSPLHF.

The rearrangement joins TRBV30 to TRBJ1-1, with D possibly TRBD1 on 6 matching bases. Germline CDR1 reads GTSNPN; CDR2 reads SVGIG (reference sequence). The CDR3 is made up of 12 amino acids. Trimming shortened V by 2 bases and J by 6 bases, and 10 bases separated the two germline ends. The CDR3 spells CAWSRDNAEAFF. CDR3 DNA: TGTGCCTGGAGTCGGGACAACGCTGAAGCTTTCTTT.

This clone has a handful of counts. The rearrangement uses TRBV6-5 and TRBJ2-2; 8 nucleotides match TRBD1. The germline V gene encodes CDR1 MNHEY and CDR2 SVGAGI. Trimming took 2 bases from V and 0 from J; bases not matched to a gene: 2. CDR3 length equals 16 residues. CDR3 bases: TGTGCCAGCAGTTACGCACAGGGGGCGAACACCGGGGAGCTGTTTTTT. Its protein is CASSYAQGANTGELFF.

In this sample, this clone turned up once. The chain employs TRBV30 and TRBJ1-3, with D hard to call. Germline V gives CDR1 GTSNPN, CDR2 SVGIG (reference sequence). The CDR3 is made up of 14 amino acids. V shed 4 bases and J shed 4 bases, with 14 bases lying between them. The CDR3 DNA reads TGTGCCTGGAAGAACTGGGCATCGGGAAACACCATATATTTT. Amino acid sequence: CAWKNWASGNTIYF.

There are a few counts of this clone. The CDR3 coding sequence is TGTGCCAGCAGTTCGCCCGGGACAACAAGCAATCAGCCCCAGCATTTT. Its protein is CASSSPGTTSNQPQHF. The V and J genes are TRBV6-6 and TRBJ1-5, with a tentative D call TRBD1 (6 bases). The germline gives CDR1 MNHNY, CDR2 SVGAGI (reference sequence). The ends were cut back, 4 bases at V and 1 base at J, with 14 bases in the middle. This CDR3 has 16 residues.

The chain has TRBV10-3 and TRBJ1-1; tentatively, D is TRBD1 (5 bases). Per germline, CDR1 ENHRY and CDR2 SYGVKD. The CDR3 is made up of 13 amino acids. The V end was cut by 3 bases, the J end by 11 bases, with 16 bases between. The CDR3 protein is CAISEWAGQWAFF. DNA of the CDR3: TGTGCCATCAGTGAATGGGCAGGGCAGTGGGCTTTCTTT.

The chain uses TRBV25-1 and TRBJ2-1; D remains unclear. CDR3 size: 14 residues. Germline CDR1 MGHDK, CDR2 SYGVNS. Trimming removed 6 bases from V and 6 bases from J, with 15 bases in between. The CDR3 sequence is CASRTNWAINEQFF. The CDR3 DNA follows: TGTGCCAGCAGAACAAATTGGGCAATCAATGAGCAGTTCTTC.

The V gene is TRBV5-1, the J gene TRBJ2-5, with 14 positions matching TRBD2. This CDR3 contains 16 residues. V lost 3 bases and J lost 7; bases outside the gene matches: 8. Germline CDR1 SGHRS, CDR2 YFSETQ. In nucleotides, the CDR3 is TGCGCCAGCAGCTCTGGGACTAGCGGGGGCCCTGGGACCCAGTACTTC. As protein: CASSSGTSGGPGTQYF.

This clone is a singleton in its sample. The chain combines TRBV24-1 with TRBJ1-2; unclear D gene. V lost 3 bases and J 5 bases, leaving 9 bases between the germline ends. Germline V gives CDR1 KGHDR, CDR2 SFDVKD. CDR3 length: 13 amino acids. DNA for the CDR3: TGTGCCACCAGTGATAACTCAAAGTATGGCTACACCTTC. Translated: CATSDNSKYGYTF.